The 8 T cell receptor beta chains below were found in one sample sequenced in a study of cytomegalovirus exposure and HLA in healthy donors. TCRdb's copy holds only in-frame clones and misses some; the assay was immunoSEQ multiplex PCR. The table shows 100,000 to 120,000 clones, with approximately 94% occurring only once. The sequenced sample was PBMCs. The receptor set was obtained from a woman younger than 30 in good health and CMV-seronegative.

This chain connects TRBV6-5 to TRBJ1-4; D may be TRBD1 (5 bases). Trimming pared 8 bases from V and 8 bases from J, leaving 6 bases between. CDR1 and CDR2 (germline): MNHEY, SVGAGI. The CDR3 spans 10 residues. CDR3 amino acids: CASGGEKLFF. DNA for the CDR3: TGTGCCAGCGGGGGGGAAAAACTGTTTTTT.

The rearrangement joins TRBV2 to TRBJ2-3; 12 bases map to TRBD2. This CDR3 region has 16 residues. Trimming took 6 bases from V and 2 from J; bases not matched to a gene: 6. CDR1 is SNHLY and CDR2 is FYNNEI in the germline V gene. The CDR3, as DNA: TGTGCCAGCAGGCTCCTAGCGGGGGGGTCCACAGATACGCAGTATTTT. It translates to CASRLLAGGSTDTQYF.

The chain links TRBV4-3 to TRBJ2-7, with 11 bases fitting TRBD1. The germline V gene encodes CDR1 LGHNA and CDR2 YSLEER. This CDR3 contains 16 residues. V gave up 2 bases and J gave up 2 bases; unmatched junction bases: 5. The CDR3 sequence is CASSQTGQGGTYEQYF. For the CDR3, the DNA is TGCGCCAGCAGCCAAACGGGACAGGGGGGTACCTACGAGCAGTACTTC.

This sequence joins TRBV7-9 and TRBJ2-7; TRBD2 might be the D (5 bases). The CDR3 spans 15 residues. The germline V gene encodes CDR1 SEHNR and CDR2 FQNEAQ (reference sequence). Trimming left V 1 base short and J 7 bases short, with 17 bases between. As DNA, the CDR3 is TGTGCCAGCAGCTTAGAGGTCAGGATCACGGGGGAGCAGTACTTC. This codes for CASSLEVRITGEQYF.

This sequence joins TRBV27 and TRBJ1-6; D gene uncertain. The V gene's germline CDR1 is MNHEY and CDR2 SMNVEV (reference sequence). This CDR3 comprises 12 residues. V lost 6 bases to trimming and J lost 3 bases, with 3 bases between them. CDR3 sequence reads: CASSGYNSPLHF. The CDR3 DNA sequence: TGTGCCAGCAGCGGCTATAATTCACCCCTCCACTTT.

The chain is built from TRBV5-1 and TRBJ2-1, with 9 bases matching TRBD2. Losses at the gene ends were 1 base for V and 8 bases for J; bases not matched to a gene: 13. CDR3 length equals 17 residues. Germline-derived CDR1 and CDR2 are SGHRS and YFSETQ. The CDR3 nucleotides read TGCGCCAGCAGCTTGTCCGCGGGGGGGCGTCGCGTTTATGAGCAGTTCTTC. Its translation is CASSLSAGGRRVYEQFF.

The chain has TRBV29-1 and TRBJ1-1; TRBD1 aligns across 11 bases. The CDR3 has 14 residues. V lost 6 bases and J lost 3; bases outside the gene matches: 6. Germline CDR1 and CDR2: SQVTM and ANQGSEA. CDR3 protein: CSVDRGRGDTEAFF. CDR3 sequence (DNA): TGCAGCGTGGACAGGGGGCGTGGGGACACTGAAGCTTTCTTT.

The chain has TRBV6-5 and TRBJ1-2, with 10 positions matching TRBD1. The V segment lost 6 bases and the J segment 0 bases; nucleotides outside the gene matches: 4. Germline V gene data show CDR1 as MNHEY and CDR2 as SVGAGI. The CDR3 loop spans 15 amino acids. CDR3 in amino acids: CASSRDRGANYGYTF. DNA for the CDR3: TGTGCCAGCAGCCGGGACAGGGGTGCTAACTATGGCTACACCTTC.